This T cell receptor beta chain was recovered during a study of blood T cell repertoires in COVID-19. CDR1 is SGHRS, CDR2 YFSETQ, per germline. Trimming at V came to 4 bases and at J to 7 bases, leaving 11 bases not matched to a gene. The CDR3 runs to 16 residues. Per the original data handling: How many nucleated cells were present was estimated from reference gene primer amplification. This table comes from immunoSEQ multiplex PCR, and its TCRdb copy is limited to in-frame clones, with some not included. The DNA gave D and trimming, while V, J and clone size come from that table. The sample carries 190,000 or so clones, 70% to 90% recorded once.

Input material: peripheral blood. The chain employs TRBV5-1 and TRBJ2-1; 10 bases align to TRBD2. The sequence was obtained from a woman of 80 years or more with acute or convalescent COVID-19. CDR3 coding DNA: TGCGCCAGCAGCCCAACCGGAGCGGGAGGGCGGAATGAGCAGTTCTTC. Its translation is CASSPTGAGGRNEQFF.